A single sample is the source of the 20 T cell receptor beta chains below, sequenced in a study of shared clonotypes between healthy human individuals. Libraries were prepared by immunoSEQ multiplex PCR; TCRdb keeps only in-frame clonotypes and omits some of them. The sample carries roughly 2.6 million clones, 85% to 95% recorded once. Sequencing input: naive CD4+ T cells sorted from blood. The subset here: CD45RA+ positively selected. The receptors were sampled from a man between 18 and 35 years old in good health.

This clone was recorded once. V is TRBV5-4 and J is TRBJ2-1; the match to TRBD2 covers 10 bases. CDR3 size: 14 residues. Per germline, CDR1 SGHNT and CDR2 YYREEE (reference sequence). V was clipped by 5 bases and J by 6 bases; unmatched bases: 5. CDR3 protein: CASSSGGPSNEQFF. The DNA for the CDR3 is TGTGCCAGCAGTAGCGGGGGGCCGAGCAATGAGCAGTTCTTC.

The V and J genes are TRBV6-5 and TRBJ1-1; 10 bases are shared with TRBD1. The germline V gene encodes CDR1 MNHEY and CDR2 SVGAGI. J gave up 6 bases and V 6 bases, and 7 bases lay outside the gene matches. The CDR3 is 14 amino acids. The CDR3 nucleotides read TGTGCCAGCAGGCGACAGGGGGCAATTGCTGAAGCTTTCTTT. Translated: CASRRQGAIAEAFF.

The chain links TRBV6-5 to TRBJ1-4, with 7 bases aligning to TRBD1. The CDR3 loop spans 15 amino acids. The junction had 9 bases not matched to a gene; V was cut back by 6 bases and J by 5 bases. Per germline, CDR1 MNHEY and CDR2 SVGAGI. The CDR3 bases are TGTGCCAGCAGAAAGGGGGGGACAGTAAATGAAAAACTGTTTTTT. As protein: CASRKGGTVNEKLFF.

The chain recombines TRBV28 with TRBJ2-7; D is unresolved. The CDR3 runs 10 residues. Trimming cost V 8 bases and J 6 bases, with 8 bases left between them. Germline values: CDR1 MDHEN, CDR2 SYDVKM. CDR3 sequence (DNA): TGTGCCAGCGGGATTCCCGAGCAGTACTTC. Its protein product is CASGIPEQYF.

The chain employs TRBV19 and TRBJ2-6; TRBD1 matches at 9 bases. The CDR3 contains 18 residues. V dropped 3 bases and J dropped 3; count of bases not matched to a gene: 9. Per germline, CDR1 LNHDA and CDR2 SQIVND (reference sequence). CDR3 sequence reads: CASSIGVGTGYGANVLTF. Here the CDR3 DNA reads TGTGCCAGTAGTATCGGGGTCGGGACAGGGTATGGGGCCAACGTCCTGACTTTC.

The V and J genes are TRBV19 and TRBJ1-5, with D possibly being TRBD1 (6 bases). Trimming shortened V by 5 bases and J by 5 bases, and 16 bases separated the two germline ends. CDR3 length equals 15 residues. In germline, CDR1 is LNHDA, CDR2 SQIVND (reference sequence). The CDR3 sequence: CASSRTTGLDQPQHF. In nucleotides, the CDR3 is TGTGCCAGTAGTCGAACTACAGGGCTTGATCAGCCCCAGCATTTT.

As to this clone: This specimen includes other DNA sequences encoding the same CDR3. The chain is built from TRBV6-5 and TRBJ1-4, with D perhaps TRBD1 (5 bases). The CDR3 length is 13 residues. Trimming left V 0 bases short and J 7 bases short, with 6 bases between. CDR1 is MNHEY and CDR2 is SVGAGI in the germline V gene. The CDR3 sequence is CASSYSRGEKLFF. CDR3 nucleotide sequence: TGTGCCAGCAGTTACTCGAGGGGTGAAAAACTGTTTTTT.

CDR3 in amino acids: CASSPGGEYGYTF. The CDR3 region has the DNA TGCGCCAGCAGCCCCGGAGGGGAGTATGGCTACACCTTC. The chain employs TRBV5-1 and TRBJ1-2; TRBD1 is a possible D gene (5 bases). There are 13 residues in the CDR3. V lost 4 bases to trimming and J lost 5 bases, with 12 bases between them. Germline CDR1 reads SGHRS; CDR2 reads YFSETQ.

The V call is TRBV5-1, the J call TRBJ2-2; D not resolved. Trimming cost V 4 bases and J 6 bases, with 16 bases left between them. CDR3 size: 15 residues. Per germline, CDR1 SGHRS and CDR2 YFSETQ. The CDR3 region has the DNA TGCGCCAGCAGCCCGGGCCGAGTGGGGTCCGGGGAGCTGTTTTTT. Amino acids: CASSPGRVGSGELFF.

The chain links TRBV18 to TRBJ2-7; TRBD2 matches at 9 bases. Per the germline V gene, CDR1 is KGHSH and CDR2 is LQKENI. The CDR3 runs to 16 residues. V was clipped by 4 bases and J by 4 bases; unmatched bases: 11. The CDR3 DNA reads TGTGCCAGCTCACTTAATTGGGCGGGAGGGCCGTACGAGCAGTACTTC. It yields the protein CASSLNWAGGPYEQYF.

The J gene is TRBJ1-5, the V gene TRBV6-5; D might be TRBD1 (6 bases). CDR3 length: 15 residues. Trimming shortened V by 6 bases and J by 2 bases, and 14 bases separated the two germline ends. CDR1 is MNHEY and CDR2 is SVGAGI in the germline V gene. The CDR3 DNA reads TGTGCCAGCAGAGAACAGGGATCGGGCAATCAGCCCCAGCATTTT. As protein: CASREQGSGNQPQHF.

This chain connects TRBV5-1 to TRBJ2-3; 7 bases fit TRBD2. The V gene's germline CDR1 is SGHRS and CDR2 YFSETQ. The CDR3 loop spans 15 amino acids. V was clipped by 1 base and J by 3 bases; unmatched bases: 5. The CDR3 DNA reads as TGCGCCAGCAGCTTGATTCGGGGGGAGACAGATACGCAGTATTTT. Protein: CASSLIRGETDTQYF. Variable domain in full (rest from reference TRBV5-1 and TRBJ2-3): KAGVTQTPRYLIKTRGQQVTLSCSPISGHRSVSWYQQTPGQGLQFLFEYFSETQRNKGNFPGRFSGRQFSNSRSEMNVSTLELGDSALYLCASSLIRGETDTQYFGPGTRLTVL.

This chain links TRBV2 with TRBJ2-2; D possibly uses TRBD1 or TRBD2 (5 bases each). Trimming left V 7 bases short and J 5 bases short, with 14 bases between. CDR1 is SNHLY, CDR2 FYNNEI, per germline. This CDR3 has 14 amino acids. The CDR3 is CASTGRAGTGELFF. CDR3 nucleotide sequence: TGTGCCAGCACAGGCAGGGCGGGTACCGGGGAGCTGTTTTTT.

This rearrangement joins TRBV6-4 to TRBJ2-2; weak D call: TRBD1 (5 bases). V gave up 9 bases and J gave up 6 bases, with 8 bases separating them. The CDR3 is 11 amino acids. From germline, CDR1 is MRHNA and CDR2 SNTAGT. CDR3 protein: CARGRAGELFF. As DNA, the CDR3 is TGTGCCAGAGGCAGGGCCGGGGAGCTGTTTTTT.

The V and J genes are TRBV7-2 and TRBJ2-5, with D hard to call. The CDR3 sequence is 15 residues long. Trimming left V 0 bases short and J 2 bases short, with 10 bases between. Germline values: CDR1 SGHTA, CDR2 FQGNSA. The CDR3 reads CASSLARTVQETQYF. DNA for the CDR3: TGTGCCAGCAGCTTAGCAAGGACGGTACAAGAGACCCAGTACTTC.

The chain combines TRBV18 with TRBJ2-3; D call uncertain. Germline-derived CDR1 and CDR2 are KGHSH and LQKENI. Trimming left V 4 bases short and J 3 bases short, with 11 bases between. The CDR3 contains 14 residues. The CDR3 DNA reads TGTGCCAGCTCACTCGTGCAGACGACAGATACGCAGTATTTT. Translation: CASSLVQTTDTQYF.

The chain recombines TRBV6-5 with TRBJ2-1; TRBD2 aligns across 11 bases. From germline, CDR1 is MNHEY and CDR2 SVGAGI. Trimming removed 2 bases from V and 12 bases from J; junction bases left unmatched: 9. The CDR3 totals 15 residues. The CDR3 sequence is CASSYSLAGGPGQFF. CDR3 DNA: TGTGCCAGCAGTTACAGTCTAGCGGGAGGCCCGGGGCAGTTCTTC.

The genes are TRBV6-5 and TRBJ2-7, with 8 bases fitting TRBD2. The CDR3 has 14 amino acids. V was pared by 2 bases and J by 3 bases, with 3 bases of the junction left unmatched. Germline V gene sequence: CDR1 MNHEY, CDR2 SVGAGI. The CDR3 DNA reads as TGTGCCAGCAGTTACCGGGGGGGGTTCTACGAGCAGTACTTC. Translation gives CASSYRGGFYEQYF.

CDR3 sequence: CASRRKKDTQYF. CDR3 coding DNA: TGTGCCAGCAGACGAAAGAAAGATACGCAGTATTTT. The V and J genes are TRBV28 and TRBJ2-3, with unresolved D. The ends were cut back, 6 bases at V and 5 bases at J, with 9 bases in the middle. Germline lookup yields CDR1 MDHEN and CDR2 SYDVKM. The CDR3 runs to 12 residues.

The rearrangement uses TRBV11-2 and TRBJ1-1; D not certain. V shed 5 bases and J shed 12 bases, with 13 bases lying between them. Germline CDR1 is SGHAT and CDR2 is FQNNGV. The CDR3 sequence is 11 residues long. The CDR3 reads CASSGLVRSFF. CDR3 bases: TGTGCCAGCAGCGGGCTCGTTAGGTCTTTCTTT.